The clone carrying this T cell receptor beta chain was found a few times. The sample belongs to a study of shared clonotypes between healthy human individuals. Healthy HIV-negative adults with no recent acute infections or vaccinations were recruited as donors. It was into CD45RA+ naive and CD45RA-negative memory subsets that the CD4+ cells were split. CDR1 and CDR2 (germline): GTSNPN, SVGIG (reference sequence). This CDR3 has 11 amino acids. V lost 5 bases and J 4 bases, leaving 6 bases between the germline ends. Sequencing was at deep level. For each subset, genomic DNA was distributed in equal portions over several immunoSEQ plates. The table came from immunoSEQ multiplex PCR; TCRdb's copy has only in-frame clones and leaves some out. Here the sample spans over 2 million clones, 85% to 95% being singletons.

This sequence originates from a man between 18 and 29 years old in good health. V and J are TRBV30 and TRBJ2-1; possibly TRBD1 for D (5 bases). The sequenced sample was naive CD4+ T cells sorted from blood. Subset reported: CD45RA+ positively selected. The CDR3 coding sequence is TGTGCCTGGGCAGGGTACAATGAGCAGTTCTTC. It specifies CAWAGYNEQFF.